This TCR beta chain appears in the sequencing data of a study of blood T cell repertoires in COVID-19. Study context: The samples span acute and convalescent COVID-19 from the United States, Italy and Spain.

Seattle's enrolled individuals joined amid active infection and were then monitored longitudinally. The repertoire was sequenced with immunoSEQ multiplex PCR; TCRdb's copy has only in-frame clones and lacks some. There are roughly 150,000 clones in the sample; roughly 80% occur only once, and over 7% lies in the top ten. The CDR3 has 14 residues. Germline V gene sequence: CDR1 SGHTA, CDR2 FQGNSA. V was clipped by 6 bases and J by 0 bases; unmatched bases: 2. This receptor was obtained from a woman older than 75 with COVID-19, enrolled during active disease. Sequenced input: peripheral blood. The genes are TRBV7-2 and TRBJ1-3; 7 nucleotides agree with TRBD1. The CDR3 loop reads CASSRDSSGNTIYF. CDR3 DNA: TGTGCCAGCAGTCGGGACAGCTCTGGAAACACCATATATTTT.